The entry below gives a single T cell receptor beta chain sequence along with its context. These data are taken from a study of blood T cell repertoires in COVID-19. Study-level background: The study drew acute and convalescent COVID-19 samples from the United States, Italy and Spain. Nucleic acid was either cDNA or gDNA, and it came from T cells, B-cell-depleted T cells, or PBMCs.

The V end lost 0 bases, the J end lost 4 bases, and 9 bases lay between the germline ends. The germline V gene encodes CDR1 MGHRA and CDR2 YSYEKL. The CDR3 runs to 15 residues. In the original analysis: Scientists estimated how many nucleated cells there were by amplifying reference gene primers. The method was immunoSEQ multiplex PCR; TCRdb's version includes in-frame clones alone and lacks a portion of them. The V and J calls and clone size were taken over from that table, and D and trimming were inferred from the DNA. The repertoire holds about 220,000 clones, with about nine tenths as singletons.

The sample comprised peripheral blood. This sequence was found in a man younger than 45 who had recovered from COVID-19. The V gene is TRBV4-1, the J gene TRBJ1-4, with D tentatively TRBD1 (5 bases). CDR3 residues: CASSQDRGFNEKLFF. CDR3 nucleotide sequence: TGCGCCAGCAGCCAAGATAGGGGATTTAATGAAAAACTGTTTTTT.